This entry is about one T cell receptor (beta chain). The sample comes from a study of neoadjuvant anti-PD-1 for oral cavity cancer. Cohort: HPV-negative, locally advanced oral cavity squamous cell carcinoma patients. Profiling relied on immunoSEQ multiplex PCR, and the TCRdb table lists in-frame clones only, not all of them. The sample lists about 61,000 clones, around 80% occurring once. This TCR derives from a person aged 35-79 years with oral cavity squamous cell carcinoma. The source was PBMCs, collected before nivolumab (anti-PD-1) treatment.

CDR3 DNA: TGTGCCAGCAGCCGGGAGGCCTACTACGAGCAGTACTTC. Translating it yields CASSREAYYEQYF. V usage is TRBV7-8 and J usage is TRBJ2-7; 7 bases line up with TRBD2. Germline assignment: CDR1 SGHVS and CDR2 FQNEAQ. After removal of 5 bases from V and 3 bases from J, the junction contained 4 bases not matched to a gene. The CDR3 contains 13 residues.